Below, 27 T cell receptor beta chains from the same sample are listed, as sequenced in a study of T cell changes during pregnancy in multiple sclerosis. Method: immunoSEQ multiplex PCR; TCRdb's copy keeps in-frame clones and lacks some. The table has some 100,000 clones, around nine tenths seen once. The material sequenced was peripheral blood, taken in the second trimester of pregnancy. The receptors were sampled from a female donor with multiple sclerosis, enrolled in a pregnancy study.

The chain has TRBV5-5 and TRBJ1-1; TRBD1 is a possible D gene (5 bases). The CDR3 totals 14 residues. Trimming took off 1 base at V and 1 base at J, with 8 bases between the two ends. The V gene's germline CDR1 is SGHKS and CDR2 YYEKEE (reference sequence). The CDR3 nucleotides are TGTGCCAGCAGCTTGCTACAGGCGAACACTGAAGCTTTCTTT. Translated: CASSLLQANTEAFF.

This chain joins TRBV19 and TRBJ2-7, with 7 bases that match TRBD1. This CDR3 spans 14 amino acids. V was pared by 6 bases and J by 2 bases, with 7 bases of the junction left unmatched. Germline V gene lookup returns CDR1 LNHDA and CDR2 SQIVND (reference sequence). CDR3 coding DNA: TGTGCCAGTAGCATCCCGGGACAGACCTACGAGCAGTACTTC. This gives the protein CASSIPGQTYEQYF.

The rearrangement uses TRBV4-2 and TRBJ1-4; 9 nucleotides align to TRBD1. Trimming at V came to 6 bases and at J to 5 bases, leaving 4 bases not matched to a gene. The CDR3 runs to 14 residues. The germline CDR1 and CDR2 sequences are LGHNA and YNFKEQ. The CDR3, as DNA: TGTGCCAGCAGGACGACAGGGGGGAATGAAAAACTGTTTTTT. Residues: CASRTTGGNEKLFF.

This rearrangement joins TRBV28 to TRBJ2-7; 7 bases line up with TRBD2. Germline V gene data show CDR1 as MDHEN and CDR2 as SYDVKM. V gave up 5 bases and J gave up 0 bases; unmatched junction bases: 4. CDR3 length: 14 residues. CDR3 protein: CASSLSGPSYEQYF. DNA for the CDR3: TGTGCCAGCAGTCTTAGCGGGCCCTCCTACGAGCAGTACTTC. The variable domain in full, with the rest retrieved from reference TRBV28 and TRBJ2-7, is DVKVTQSSRYLVKRTGEKVFLECVQDMDHENMFWYRQDPGLGLRLIYFSYDVKMKEKGDIPEGYSVSREKKERFSLILESASTNQTSMYLCASSLSGPSYEQYFGPGTRLTVT.

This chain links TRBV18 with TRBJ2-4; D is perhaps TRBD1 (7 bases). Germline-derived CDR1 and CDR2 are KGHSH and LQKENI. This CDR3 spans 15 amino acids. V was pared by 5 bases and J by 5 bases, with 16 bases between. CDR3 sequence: CASSSQTGRQNIQYF. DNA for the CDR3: TGTGCCAGCTCAAGTCAGACAGGGAGGCAAAACATTCAGTACTTC.

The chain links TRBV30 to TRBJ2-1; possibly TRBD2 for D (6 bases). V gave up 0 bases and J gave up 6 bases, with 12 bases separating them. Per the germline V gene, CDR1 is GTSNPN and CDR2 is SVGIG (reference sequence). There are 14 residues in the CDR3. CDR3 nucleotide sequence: TGTGCCTGGAGTGTAGATCTAGCGTTCAATGAGCAGTTCTTC. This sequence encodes CAWSVDLAFNEQFF.

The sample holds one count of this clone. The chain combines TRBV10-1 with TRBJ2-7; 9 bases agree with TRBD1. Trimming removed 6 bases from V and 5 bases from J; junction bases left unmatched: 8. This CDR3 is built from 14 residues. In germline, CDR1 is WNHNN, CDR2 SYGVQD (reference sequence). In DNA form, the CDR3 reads TGCGCCAGCAGCCCCGGGACAGGGTCCCACGAGCAGTACTTC. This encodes CASSPGTGSHEQYF.

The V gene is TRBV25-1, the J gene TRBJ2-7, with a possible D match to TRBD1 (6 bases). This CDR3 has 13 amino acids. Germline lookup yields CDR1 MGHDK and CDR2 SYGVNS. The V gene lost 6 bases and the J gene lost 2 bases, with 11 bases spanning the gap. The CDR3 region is CASSRTATYEQYF. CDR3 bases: TGTGCCAGCAGCCGGACAGCTACCTACGAGCAGTACTTC.

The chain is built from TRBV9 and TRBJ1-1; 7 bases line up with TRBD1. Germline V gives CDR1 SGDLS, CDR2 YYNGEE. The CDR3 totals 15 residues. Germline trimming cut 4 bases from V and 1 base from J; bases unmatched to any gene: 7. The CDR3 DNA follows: TGTGCCAGCAGCAAACCGACAGGGCCGAACACTGAAGCTTTCTTT. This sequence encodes CASSKPTGPNTEAFF.

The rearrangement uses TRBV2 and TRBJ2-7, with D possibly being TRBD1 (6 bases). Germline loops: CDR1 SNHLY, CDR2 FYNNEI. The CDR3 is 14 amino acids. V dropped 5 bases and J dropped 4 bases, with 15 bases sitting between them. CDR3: CASSRHEGGYEQYF. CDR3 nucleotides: TGTGCCAGCAGTAGACATGAAGGGGGATACGAGCAGTACTTC.

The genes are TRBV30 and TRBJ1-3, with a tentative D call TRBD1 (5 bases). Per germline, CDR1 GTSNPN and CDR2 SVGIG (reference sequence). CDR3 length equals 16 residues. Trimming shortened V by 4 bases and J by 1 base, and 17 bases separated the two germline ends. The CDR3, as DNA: TGTGCCTGGACATATTCCAGGGCGAATTCTGGAAACACCATATATTTT. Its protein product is CAWTYSRANSGNTIYF.

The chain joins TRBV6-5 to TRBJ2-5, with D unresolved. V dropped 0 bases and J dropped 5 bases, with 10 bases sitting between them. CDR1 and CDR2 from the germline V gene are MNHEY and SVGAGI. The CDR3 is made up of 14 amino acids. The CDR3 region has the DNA TGTGCCAGCAGTTACTCGACACTCTCCGAGACCCAGTACTTC. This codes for CASSYSTLSETQYF.

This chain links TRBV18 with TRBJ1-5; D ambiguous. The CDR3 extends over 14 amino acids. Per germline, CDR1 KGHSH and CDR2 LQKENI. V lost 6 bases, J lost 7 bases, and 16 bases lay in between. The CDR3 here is CASSPGGEFQPQHF. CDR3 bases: TGTGCCAGCTCGCCGGGCGGGGAGTTCCAGCCCCAGCATTTT.

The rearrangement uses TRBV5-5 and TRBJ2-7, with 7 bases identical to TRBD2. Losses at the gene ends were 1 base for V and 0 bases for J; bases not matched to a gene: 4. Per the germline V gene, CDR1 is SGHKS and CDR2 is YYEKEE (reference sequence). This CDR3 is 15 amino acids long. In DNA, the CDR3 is TGTGCCAGCAGCTTGCTCTCTAGCGGCTCCTACGAGCAGTACTTC. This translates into CASSLLSSGSYEQYF.

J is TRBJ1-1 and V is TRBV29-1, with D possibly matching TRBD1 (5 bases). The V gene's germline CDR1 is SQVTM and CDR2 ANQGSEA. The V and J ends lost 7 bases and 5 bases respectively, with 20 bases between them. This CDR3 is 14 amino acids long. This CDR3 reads CSGGTTPGGTEAFF. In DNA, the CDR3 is TGCAGCGGCGGGACGACGCCGGGGGGTACTGAAGCTTTCTTT.

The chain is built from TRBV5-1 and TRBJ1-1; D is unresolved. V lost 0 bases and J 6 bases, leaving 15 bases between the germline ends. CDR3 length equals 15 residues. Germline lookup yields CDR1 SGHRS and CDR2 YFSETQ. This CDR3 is CASSLGSRGSSEAFF. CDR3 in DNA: TGCGCCAGCAGCTTGGGATCGAGAGGATCTTCTGAAGCTTTCTTT.

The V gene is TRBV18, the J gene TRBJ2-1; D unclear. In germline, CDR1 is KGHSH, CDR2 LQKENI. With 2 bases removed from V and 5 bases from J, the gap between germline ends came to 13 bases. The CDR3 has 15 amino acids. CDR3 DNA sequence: TGTGCCAGCTCACCATCCCAGGCGTATAACAATGAGCAGTTCTTC. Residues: CASSPSQAYNNEQFF.

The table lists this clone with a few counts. As DNA, the CDR3 is TGTGCCTGGAGTGTCCAGGGCATGAACACTGAAGCTTTCTTT. Amino acids: CAWSVQGMNTEAFF. The rearrangement uses TRBV30 and TRBJ1-1; possibly TRBD1 for D (5 bases). Looked up from germline, CDR1 is GTSNPN and CDR2 is SVGIG (reference sequence). The CDR3 consists of 14 residues. Between the trimmed V and J ends, which lost 0 bases and 0 bases, there was a span of 8 bases. The variable domain in full, completed from reference TRBV30 and TRBJ1-1, reads SQTIHQWPATLVQPVGSPLSLECTVEGTSNPNLYWYRQAAGRGLQLLFYSVGIGQISSEVPQNLSASRPQDRQFILSSKKLLLSDSGFYLCAWSVQGMNTEAFFGQGTRLTVV.

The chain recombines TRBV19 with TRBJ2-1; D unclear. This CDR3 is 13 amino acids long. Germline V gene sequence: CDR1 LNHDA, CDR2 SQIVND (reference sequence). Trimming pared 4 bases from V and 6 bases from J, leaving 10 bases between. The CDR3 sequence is CASSRSYGNEQFF. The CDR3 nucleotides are TGTGCCAGTAGTAGGTCTTACGGCAATGAGCAGTTCTTC.

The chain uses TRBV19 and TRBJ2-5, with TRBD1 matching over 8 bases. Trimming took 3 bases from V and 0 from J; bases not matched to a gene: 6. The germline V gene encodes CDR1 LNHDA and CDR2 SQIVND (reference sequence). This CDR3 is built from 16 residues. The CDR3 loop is CASSMWRDRYQETQYF. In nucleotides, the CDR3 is TGTGCCAGTAGTATGTGGAGGGACAGGTACCAAGAGACCCAGTACTTC.

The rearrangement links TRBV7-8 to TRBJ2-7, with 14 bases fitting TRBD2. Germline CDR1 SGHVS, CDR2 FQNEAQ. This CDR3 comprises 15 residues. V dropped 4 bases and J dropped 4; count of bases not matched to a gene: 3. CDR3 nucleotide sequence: TGTGCCAGCAGCTCGAGACTAGCGGGAGGGTACGAGCAGTACTTC. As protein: CASSSRLAGGYEQYF.

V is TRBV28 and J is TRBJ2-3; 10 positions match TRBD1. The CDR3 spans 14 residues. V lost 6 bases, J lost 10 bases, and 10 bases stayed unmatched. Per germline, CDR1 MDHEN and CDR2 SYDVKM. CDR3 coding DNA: TGTGCCAGCAGGAGGACAGGGGGAGGGCTATCGCAGTATTTT. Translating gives CASRRTGGGLSQYF.

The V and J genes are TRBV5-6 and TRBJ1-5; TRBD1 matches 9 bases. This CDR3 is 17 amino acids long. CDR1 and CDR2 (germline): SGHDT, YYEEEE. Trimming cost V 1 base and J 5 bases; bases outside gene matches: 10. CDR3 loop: CASSLFRGTGIYQPQHF. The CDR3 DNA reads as TGTGCCAGCAGCTTGTTCCGCGGGACAGGGATCTATCAGCCCCAGCATTTT.

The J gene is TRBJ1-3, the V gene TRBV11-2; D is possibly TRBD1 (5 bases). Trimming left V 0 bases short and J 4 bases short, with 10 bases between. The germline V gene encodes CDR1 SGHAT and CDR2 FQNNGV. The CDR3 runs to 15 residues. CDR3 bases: TGTGCCAGCAGCTTAGACAGGGTTATCGGAAACACCATATATTTT. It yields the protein CASSLDRVIGNTIYF.

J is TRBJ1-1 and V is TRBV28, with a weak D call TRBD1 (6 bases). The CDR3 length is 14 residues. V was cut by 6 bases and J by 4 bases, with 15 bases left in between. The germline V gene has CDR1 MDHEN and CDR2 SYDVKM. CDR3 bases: TGTGCCAGCAGCCCCACAGGGTTGGCCACTGAAGCTTTCTTT. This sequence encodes CASSPTGLATEAFF.

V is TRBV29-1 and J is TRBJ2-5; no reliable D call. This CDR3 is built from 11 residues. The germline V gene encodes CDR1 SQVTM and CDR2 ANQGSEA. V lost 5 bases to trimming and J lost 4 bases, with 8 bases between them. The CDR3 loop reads CSVSPGETQYF. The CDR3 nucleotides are TGCAGCGTTAGTCCGGGAGAGACCCAGTACTTC.

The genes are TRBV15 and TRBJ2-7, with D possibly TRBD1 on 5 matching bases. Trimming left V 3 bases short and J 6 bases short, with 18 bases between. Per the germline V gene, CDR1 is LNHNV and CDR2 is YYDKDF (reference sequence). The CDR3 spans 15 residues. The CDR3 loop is CATSRDRFWGLEQYF. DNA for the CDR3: TGTGCCACCAGCAGGGACCGGTTTTGGGGCCTCGAGCAGTACTTC.